This passage covers 12 T cell receptor beta chains from one sample sequenced in a study of CD8 T cells in Susac syndrome. Random hexamers primed reverse transcription of about 0.45 to 1 ug RNA. TCRdb re-derived calls from the immunoSEQ multiplex PCR reads in MiXCR, one entry per CDR3 protein. Of more than 150,000 distinct CDR3 sequences listed, more than 90% were seen once; the top ten hold under 0.15%. Sequencing was carried out using CD4+ T cells from PBMCs. Source of these receptors: a human donor in good health.

The chain links TRBV3-1 to TRBJ2-5, with D uncertain. Trimming removed 1 base at V and 9 bases at J, with 12 bases between. The CDR3 loop spans 13 amino acids. Looked up from germline, CDR1 is LGHDT and CDR2 is YNNKEL (reference sequence). CDR3 region: CASSQVNNRPQYF. In DNA, the CDR3 is TGTGCCAGCAGCCAAGTTAACAACCGCCCCCAGTACTTC.

On this clonotype itself: One end of the junction is discordant with germline, which a read error may explain. The chain links TRBV14 to TRBJ1-2, with D perhaps TRBD1 (5 bases). The CDR3 sequence is 14 residues long. Germline V gene sequence: CDR1 SGHDN, CDR2 FVKESK. The CDR3: CASNQGATNYGYTF. The CDR3 bases are TGTGCCAGCAACCAAGGGGCCACAAACTATGGCTACACCTTC.

J is TRBJ2-7 and V is TRBV7-9; TRBD2 is a possible D gene (6 bases). CDR1 and CDR2 from the germline V gene are SEHNR and FQNEAQ (reference sequence). V dropped 1 base and J dropped 3 bases, with 13 bases sitting between them. The length of the CDR3 is 15 residues. Here the CDR3 reads CASSLGLPGDYEQYF. Written as DNA, the CDR3 is TGTGCCAGCAGCTTAGGGCTCCCGGGAGACTACGAGCAGTACTTC.

This rearrangement joins TRBV9 to TRBJ1-5; D is possibly TRBD1 (5 bases). The CDR3 spans 14 residues. Trimming removed 7 bases from V and 4 bases from J, with 15 bases in between. From germline, CDR1 is SGDLS and CDR2 YYNGEE. The DNA of the CDR3 is TGTGCCAGCTCACTCGATGGGGGTAATCAGCCCCAGCATTTT. It specifies CASSLDGGNQPQHF.

This clonotype has just one count. CDR3 region: CASTGLAGSYNEQFF. Here the CDR3 DNA reads TGTGCCAGCACGGGACTAGCGGGGTCCTACAATGAGCAGTTCTTC. The chain employs TRBV2 and TRBJ2-1; 13 bases are shared with TRBD2. Germline loops: CDR1 SNHLY, CDR2 FYNNEI. V dropped 7 bases and J dropped 1; count of bases not matched to a gene: 1. The CDR3 contains 15 residues.

The chain links TRBV12-3 or TRBV12-4 to TRBJ2-5; a possible D gene is TRBD2 (7 bases). With 2 bases removed from V and 5 bases from J, the gap between germline ends came to 15 bases. This CDR3 spans 15 amino acids. For the CDR3, the DNA is TGTGCCAGCAGTTTAATAGGAGGGGGGGCTGAGACCCAGTACTTC. Amino acid sequence: CASSLIGGGAETQYF.

This rearrangement joins TRBV6-4 to TRBJ1-2; D gene unclear. V lost 0 bases to trimming and J lost 8 bases, with 10 bases between them. The CDR3 sequence is 13 residues long. In germline, CDR1 is MRHNA, CDR2 SNTAGT. This chain's CDR3 is CASSDSGVGGYTF. The CDR3 DNA sequence: TGTGCCAGCAGTGACTCCGGCGTTGGGGGCTACACCTTC.

The chain has TRBV14 and TRBJ2-7; 8 bases are shared with TRBD1. Unmatched junction bases numbered 6, after V lost 2 bases and J lost 6 bases. The CDR3 has 14 residues. From germline, CDR1 is SGHDN and CDR2 FVKESK. Written as DNA, the CDR3 is TGTGCCAGCAGCCAACACGCAGGGGGCGTCGAGCAGTACTTC. Protein product: CASSQHAGGVEQYF.

The chain has TRBV5-4 and TRBJ2-7; 12 bases match TRBD2. The CDR3 sequence is 17 residues long. V shed 4 bases, J shed 6 bases, and the junction held 14 bases outside the gene matches. The germline CDR1 and CDR2 sequences are SGHNT and YYREEE (reference sequence). The CDR3 nucleotides are TGTGCCAGCAGCCCCGCTAGCGGGGGGGCTAGCCTACGCGAGCAGTACTTC. Its translation is CASSPASGGASLREQYF.

The table lists this clonotype with a count of one. The V gene is TRBV9, the J gene TRBJ1-6; D uncertain. Germline loops: CDR1 SGDLS, CDR2 YYNGEE. V lost 3 bases to trimming and J lost 7 bases, with 8 bases between them. This CDR3 spans 13 amino acids. CDR3 sequence: CASSEAWNSPLHF. The CDR3 DNA follows: TGTGCCAGCAGCGAAGCCTGGAATTCACCCCTCCACTTT.

The chain uses TRBV20-1 and TRBJ2-1, with 9 bases aligning to TRBD1. The germline CDR1 and CDR2 sequences are DFQATT and SNEGSKA (reference sequence). The CDR3 has 12 amino acids. V was pared by 3 bases and J by 10 bases, with 4 bases of the junction left unmatched. The CDR3 DNA reads as TGCAGTGCTAGCGGACAGGGGCGGGAGCAGTTCTTC. It translates to CSASGQGREQFF.

The V and J genes are TRBV4-3 and TRBJ2-5; 7 bases align to TRBD2. The CDR3 is 16 residues long. Per germline, CDR1 LGHNA and CDR2 YSLEER. J was trimmed by 7 bases and V by 3 bases; bases with no gene match: 14. The CDR3 coding sequence is TGCGCCAGCAGCCAGGAAGCGGACTCGTCGGGAGGGACCCAGTACTTC. Protein sequence: CASSQEADSSGGTQYF.